These T cell receptor beta chains were read from a single sample in a study of T cell repertoires in cytomegalovirus infection. For these TCRs, the target antigens are not known. One entry per CDR3 protein, called by TCRdb with MiXCR from the reads. The table lists about 130,000 distinct CDR3 sequences, about 24% of them singletons. Source material: PBMCs, sequenced either directly or after in vitro stimulation (not recorded which). These TCRs come from a human donor in good health (CMV status not recorded). Some clones in this sample may be carry-over from other donors' samples. Both conserved end residues are part of each CDR3. The D gene is left open where the match is weak. Rows may omit the clone size; those that give it use once, few, many or a size class.

NA	TRBV28	TRBD2	TRBJ2-1	TGTGCCAGCAGCCCAACTAGCGAACTTGGCAATGAGCAGTTCTTC	CASSPTSELGNEQFF
few	TRBV11-2	TRBD2	TRBJ2-1	TGTGCCAGCAGCTTAACTAGCGGCAGCTCCTACAATGAGCAGTTCTTC	CASSLTSGSSYNEQFF
many	TRBV7-2	NA	TRBJ2-2	TGTGCCAGCAGCTTCGCATCCTTAAACACCGGGGAGCTGTTTTTT	CASSFASLNTGELFF
NA	TRBV4-3	NA	TRBJ1-2	TGCGCCAGCAGCCAAGACCCAGGGGCAAATGGCTACACCTTC	CASSQDPGANGYTF
NA	TRBV7-2	TRBD1	TRBJ1-2	TGTGCCAGCAGCTCTGGACAGGGAATGATGAGCTACACCTTC	CASSSGQGMMSYTF
NA	TRBV28	NA	TRBJ2-7	TGTGCCAGCAGTTCCCGACTAGACTTAGGTGGGGAGCAGTACTTC	CASSSRLDLGGEQYF
many	TRBV12-3/TRBV12-4	NA	TRBJ1-5	TGTGCCAGCAGTTCCGGGACACATAGCAATCAGCCCCAGCATTTT	CASSSGTHSNQPQHF
NA	TRBV7-9	NA	TRBJ1-1	TGTGCCAGCAGCTTACAAGTCGGCACTGAAGCTTTCTTT	CASSLQVGTEAFF
NA	TRBV15	NA	TRBJ1-1	TGTGCCACCAGCAGAGGCATGAACACTGAAGCTTTCTTT	CATSRGMNTEAFF
few	TRBV7-2	TRBD1	TRBJ1-1	TGTGCCAGCAGCTCCACAGGGGGCCGGACTGAAGCTTTCTTT	CASSSTGGRTEAFF
few	TRBV4-3	NA	TRBJ2-7	TGCGCCAGCAGCCAGAGTGAGGGGAGTCGGGAGCAGTACTTC	CASSQSEGSREQYF
NA	TRBV20-1	NA	TRBJ2-1	TGCAGTGCTAGACCCGGGAGCTCGGGCTACAATGAGCAGTTCTTC	CSARPGSSGYNEQFF
NA	TRBV11-2	TRBD2	TRBJ2-1	TGTGCCAGCAGCTACCTAGCGGGAGGGCCGTCCGAGCAGTTCTTC	CASSYLAGGPSEQFF
NA	TRBV28	TRBD2	TRBJ2-3	TGTGCCAGCTGGACTAGCGGGAGCACAGATACGCAGTATTTT	CASWTSGSTDTQYF
many	TRBV7-2	NA	TRBJ2-1	TGTGCCAGCAGCCTATTTCCACTAGAGGTTGAGCAGTTCTTC	CASSLFPLEVEQFF
many	TRBV7-2	TRBD2	TRBJ2-7	TGTGCCAGCAGCTTGACTAGCGGGAGGGCCAGGTCGGAGCAGTACTTC	CASSLTSGRARSEQYF
many	TRBV6-5	NA	TRBJ2-5	TGTGCCAGCAGTCCCGGGGGGCGCGCAGGGACCCAGTACTTC	CASSPGGRAGTQYF
NA	TRBV7-2	NA	TRBJ1-3	TGTGCCAGCAGCCCACCCCCAGCCTACTCTGGAAACACCATATATTTT	CASSPPPAYSGNTIYF
NA	TRBV7-8	NA	TRBJ2-7	TGTGCCAGCAGCGTACCCCCTACCACCTACGAGCAGTACTTC	CASSVPPTTYEQYF
NA	TRBV18	NA	TRBJ2-7	TGTGCCAGCTCACCGTCTCTTTTGCTGGCCCTCGAGAGGGCGGACGAGCAGTACTTC	CASSPSLLLALERADEQYF
many	TRBV7-8	NA	TRBJ1-6	TGTGCCAGCAGCTCCTTGCTCGTTTCACCCCTCCACTTT	CASSSLLVSPLHF
few	TRBV7-6	NA	TRBJ2-3	TGTGCCAGCAGCCCTAGGCCGGGAAGTACGTCTGACACAGATACGCAGTATTTT	CASSPRPGSTSDTDTQYF
once	TRBV12-3/TRBV12-4	TRBD2	TRBJ2-3	TGTGCCAGCAGACAAGCGGGGGTGTCCACAGATACGCAGTATTTT	CASRQAGVSTDTQYF
NA	TRBV7-2	TRBD2	TRBJ2-7	TGTGCCAGCAGCTTAGTAGGACTAGCGTCTTACGAGCAGTACTTC	CASSLVGLASYEQYF
once	TRBV28	NA	TRBJ2-7	TGTGCCAGCAGAGACCCTAGCAGGATCGCCTACGAGCAGTACTTC	CASRDPSRIAYEQYF
NA	TRBV6-2/TRBV6-3	TRBD1	TRBJ2-7	TGTGCCAGCAGTGCCCCCGGGACAGGGGACTACGAGCAGTACTTC	CASSAPGTGDYEQYF
few	TRBV7-2	TRBD1	TRBJ2-5	TGTGCCAGCAGCTTAGAAGGGGGCAGCCTCGAGACCCAGTACTTC	CASSLEGGSLETQYF
NA	TRBV24-1	NA	TRBJ1-5	TGTGCCACCAGTGATTTCGGTAATCAGCCCCAGCATTTT	CATSDFGNQPQHF
few	TRBV4-3	TRBD1	TRBJ1-5	TGCGCCAGCGGACAGGGCGCAAATCAGCCCCAGCATTTT	CASGQGANQPQHF
few	TRBV27	TRBD1	TRBJ1-6	TGTGCCAGCAGAGGACAGGGCCTTTCACCCCTCCACTTT	CASRGQGLSPLHF
many	TRBV7-9	NA	TRBJ1-1	TGTGCCAGCAGCTTAGATTTCGAGGAGACGGGCACTGAAGCTTTCTTT	CASSLDFEETGTEAFF
NA	TRBV5-6	NA	TRBJ2-1	TGTGCCAGCAGCTTCCGCATATTAGGCAATGAGCAGTTCTTC	CASSFRILGNEQFF
NA	TRBV7-9	NA	TRBJ1-4	TGTGCCAGCAGCTACGGCCCCCCAGGACAAGGGGGTGAAAAACTGTTTTTT	CASSYGPPGQGGEKLFF
NA	TRBV7-2	TRBD1	TRBJ2-3	TGTGCCAGCAGCCCCCGACAGGGGGAAACAGATACGCAGTATTTT	CASSPRQGETDTQYF
many	TRBV5-1	TRBD1	TRBJ1-2	TGCGCCAGCAGCTCGACAGGGGGCGACTATGGCTACACCTTC	CASSSTGGDYGYTF
few	TRBV7-9	NA	TRBJ2-1	TGTGCCACCCTACGAGTCGGGTTACCATACAATGAGCAGTTCTTC	CATLRVGLPYNEQFF
NA	TRBV10-3	NA	TRBJ2-4	TGTGCCATCAGTGCCAATAGAGCCGACAGGCGAGGAAACATTCAGTACTTC	CAISANRADRRGNIQYF
NA	TRBV5-1	TRBD1	TRBJ1-6	TGCGCCAGCAGCTCACACCCCGGGACAGGGAATAATTCACCCCTCCACTTT	CASSSHPGTGNNSPLHF
NA	TRBV6-2/TRBV6-3	NA	TRBJ2-7	TGTGCCAGCAGTTACGGGGCTGAGCAGTACTTC	CASSYGAEQYF
many	TRBV28	TRBD2	TRBJ2-3	TGTGCCACCTCCCTGCCTGGACTAGCGACAGATACGCAGTATTTT	CATSLPGLATDTQYF
few	TRBV15	NA	TRBJ1-1	TGTGCCACCAGAAAAGCAGGGGAATACACTGAAGCTTTCTTT	CATRKAGEYTEAFF
many	TRBV7-2	NA	TRBJ1-3	TGTGCCAGCAGCCCACGGGGGGCTGTAAACACCATATATTTT	CASSPRGAVNTIYF
NA	TRBV6-2/TRBV6-3	TRBD2	TRBJ2-3	TGTGCCAGCAGAAGGCCCAGCGGGAGGGGGTCAGATACGCAGTATTTT	CASRRPSGRGSDTQYF
NA	TRBV6-6	NA	TRBJ1-5	TGTGCCAGCAGTCAGACACGAAATCAGCCCCAGCATTTT	CASSQTRNQPQHF
few	TRBV4-3	NA	TRBJ2-5	TGCGCCAGCAGCCAAGATCACAGGGTGGAGACCCAGTACTTC	CASSQDHRVETQYF
few	TRBV12-3/TRBV12-4	NA	TRBJ1-2	TGTGCCAGCAGCCCCCGGCGGCACTATGGCTACACCTTC	CASSPRRHYGYTF
few	TRBV7-3	NA	TRBJ2-5	TGTGCCAGCAGCGCCAATCAGGTGGAGACCCAGTACTTC	CASSANQVETQYF
few	TRBV7-2	TRBD2	TRBJ2-1	TGTGCCAGCAGCTTTACGGGAGGGAACTACAATGAGCAGTTCTTC	CASSFTGGNYNEQFF
few	TRBV6-2/TRBV6-3	TRBD2	TRBJ2-1	TGTGCCAGCAGTTACTCCTACGGGGCGGGAGGAGGTAATCAGCGTAATGAGCAGTTCTTC	CASSYSYGAGGGNQRNEQFF
many	TRBV7-2	TRBD1	TRBJ1-5	TGTGCCAGCAGCTCCGACAGGGCCCAGCCCCAGCATTTT	CASSSDRAQPQHF
NA	TRBV28	TRBD2	TRBJ2-7	TGTGCCAGCAAACCTAGCGGCTCCTACGAGCAGTACTTC	CASKPSGSYEQYF
NA	TRBV4-1	TRBD2	TRBJ2-3	TGCGCCAGCAGCCAATTCCCTAGCGGGGCTAGCACAGATACGCAGTATTTT	CASSQFPSGASTDTQYF
many	TRBV7-6	TRBD2	TRBJ2-1	TGTGCCAGCACCAAAAATATAGCGGGAGCTGCTAATGAGCAGTTCTTC	CASTKNIAGAANEQFF
many	TRBV7-8	NA	TRBJ2-5	TGTGCCAGCAGCTTTGCCAGACCCGGACAAGAGACCCAGTACTTC	CASSFARPGQETQYF
many	TRBV7-2	TRBD2	TRBJ2-3	TGTGCCAGCAGCTCGACTCGAACCGGGACTAGCGGGAGGAAGAGAGATACGCAGTATTTT	CASSSTRTGTSGRKRDTQYF
NA	TRBV9	TRBD2	TRBJ2-7	TGTGCCAGCAGCCCGACGGGGGGGGCTCCCTCCTACGAGCAGTACTTC	CASSPTGGAPSYEQYF
few	TRBV7-3	NA	TRBJ2-5	TGTGCCAGCAGGCCTCTTGGGGGGGAGACCCAGTACTTC	CASRPLGGETQYF
few	TRBV29-1	TRBD2	TRBJ2-7	TGCAGCGTTGAACTCGTAGCGGGCCTTTCCTACGAGCAGTACTTC	CSVELVAGLSYEQYF
many	TRBV12-3/TRBV12-4	NA	TRBJ2-3	TGTGCCAGCAGTTTAGGGGAAGATACGCAGTATTTT	CASSLGEDTQYF
once	TRBV19	NA	TRBJ1-5	TGTGCCAGTATGGGCAGGGCGGCTCAGCCCCAGCATTTT	CASMGRAAQPQHF